This T cell receptor (beta chain) was profiled in a study of blood T cell repertoires in COVID-19. Germline values: CDR1 GTSNPN, CDR2 SVGIG (reference sequence). The trim removed 4 bases at V and 15 bases at J, leaving 12 bases unmatched. The CDR3 has 12 amino acids. In the source study's methods: Estimates of nucleated cell counts were drawn from the amplification of reference gene primers. TCRdb keeps only in-frame clones here, not all; method: immunoSEQ multiplex PCR. The DNA gave D and trimming, while V, J and clone size come from that table. Of about 350,000 clones listed, around nine tenths are singletons. This clone has a handful of counts. In the 2 weeks before study entry, exposed participants met a COVID-19 case, which was PCR-confirmed or clinician-diagnosed.

The genes are TRBV30 and TRBJ2-1; 7 bases are shared with TRBD2. The sequenced material came from PBMCs or T cells enriched from blood (not recorded which). This TCR was sampled from a woman between 25 and 40 years old who had been exposed to COVID-19. The DNA for the CDR3 is TGTGCCTGGACTGCTGGCGGGAGACCCCCGTTCTTC. This translates into CAWTAGGRPPFF.